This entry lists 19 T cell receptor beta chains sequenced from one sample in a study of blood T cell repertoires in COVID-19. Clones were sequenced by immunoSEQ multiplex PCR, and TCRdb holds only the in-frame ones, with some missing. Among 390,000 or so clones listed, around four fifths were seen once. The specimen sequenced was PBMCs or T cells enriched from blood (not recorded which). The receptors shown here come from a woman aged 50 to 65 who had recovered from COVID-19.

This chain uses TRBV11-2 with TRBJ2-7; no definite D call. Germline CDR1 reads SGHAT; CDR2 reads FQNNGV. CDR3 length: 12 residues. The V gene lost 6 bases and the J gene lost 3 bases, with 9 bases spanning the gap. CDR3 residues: CASSHQYYEQYF. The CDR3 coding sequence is TGTGCCAGCAGTCATCAGTACTACGAGCAGTACTTC.

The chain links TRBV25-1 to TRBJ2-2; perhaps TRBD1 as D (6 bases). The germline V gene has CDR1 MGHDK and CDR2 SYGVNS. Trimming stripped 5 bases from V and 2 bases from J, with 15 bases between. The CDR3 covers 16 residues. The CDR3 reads CASSRGWGGNTGELFF. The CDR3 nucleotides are TGTGCCAGCAGTAGGGGGTGGGGCGGCAACACCGGGGAGCTGTTTTTT.

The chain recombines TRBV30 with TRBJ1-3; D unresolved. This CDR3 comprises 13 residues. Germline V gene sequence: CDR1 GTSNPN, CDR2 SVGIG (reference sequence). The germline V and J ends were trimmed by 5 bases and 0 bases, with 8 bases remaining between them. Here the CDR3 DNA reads TGTGCCTGGGGGATACTCTCTGGAAACACCATATATTTT. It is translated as CAWGILSGNTIYF.

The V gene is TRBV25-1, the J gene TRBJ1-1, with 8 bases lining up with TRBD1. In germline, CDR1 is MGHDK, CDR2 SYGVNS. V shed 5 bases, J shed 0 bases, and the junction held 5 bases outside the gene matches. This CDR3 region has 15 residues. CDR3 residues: CASSHRGVMNTEAFF. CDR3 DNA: TGTGCCAGCAGTCACAGGGGGGTCATGAACACTGAAGCTTTCTTT.

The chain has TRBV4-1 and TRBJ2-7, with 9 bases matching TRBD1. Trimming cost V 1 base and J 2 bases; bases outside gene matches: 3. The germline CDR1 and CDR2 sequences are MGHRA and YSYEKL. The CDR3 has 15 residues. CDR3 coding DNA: TGCGCCAGCAGCCAAGTTCGGACAGGGGCCTACGAGCAGTACTTC. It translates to CASSQVRTGAYEQYF.

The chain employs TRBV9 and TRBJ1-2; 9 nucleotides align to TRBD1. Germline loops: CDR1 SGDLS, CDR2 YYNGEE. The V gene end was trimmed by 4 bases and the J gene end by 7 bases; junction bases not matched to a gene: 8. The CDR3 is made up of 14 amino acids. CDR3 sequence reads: CASSKGDREVGYTF. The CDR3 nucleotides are TGTGCCAGCAGCAAAGGGGACAGGGAGGTTGGCTACACCTTC.

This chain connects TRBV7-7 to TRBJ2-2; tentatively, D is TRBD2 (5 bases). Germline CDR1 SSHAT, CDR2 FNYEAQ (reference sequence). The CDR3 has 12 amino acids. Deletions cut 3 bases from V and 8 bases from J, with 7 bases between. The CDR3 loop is CASSFGGGELFF. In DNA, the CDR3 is TGTGCCAGCAGCTTTGGCGGGGGGGAGCTGTTTTTT.

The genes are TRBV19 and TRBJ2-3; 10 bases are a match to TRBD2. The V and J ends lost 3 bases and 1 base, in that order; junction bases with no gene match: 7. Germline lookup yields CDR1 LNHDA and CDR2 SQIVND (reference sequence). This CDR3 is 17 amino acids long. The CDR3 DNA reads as TGTGCCAGTAGTATGGCTAGCGGGAGATATCGCACAGATACGCAGTATTTT. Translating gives CASSMASGRYRTDTQYF.

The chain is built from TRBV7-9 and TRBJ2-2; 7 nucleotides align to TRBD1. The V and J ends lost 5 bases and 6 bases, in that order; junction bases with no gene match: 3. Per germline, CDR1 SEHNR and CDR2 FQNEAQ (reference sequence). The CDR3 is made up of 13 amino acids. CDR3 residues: CASSRQGSGELFF. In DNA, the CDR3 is TGTGCCAGCAGCCGACAGGGCTCCGGGGAGCTGTTTTTT.

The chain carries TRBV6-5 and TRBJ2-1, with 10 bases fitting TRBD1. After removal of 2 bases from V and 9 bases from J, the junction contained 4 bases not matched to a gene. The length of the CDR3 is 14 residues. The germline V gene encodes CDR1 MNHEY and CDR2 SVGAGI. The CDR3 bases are TGTGCCAGCAGTTACCCACGGACAGGGGGTGAGCAGTTCTTC. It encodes CASSYPRTGGEQFF.

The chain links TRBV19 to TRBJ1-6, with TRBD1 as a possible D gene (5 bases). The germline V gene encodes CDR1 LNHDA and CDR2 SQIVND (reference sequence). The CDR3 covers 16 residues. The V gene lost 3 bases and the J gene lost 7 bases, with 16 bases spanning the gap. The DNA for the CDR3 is TGTGCCAGTAGTATCTCCCTTCAGGGATGGAATTCACCCCTCCACTTT. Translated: CASSISLQGWNSPLHF.

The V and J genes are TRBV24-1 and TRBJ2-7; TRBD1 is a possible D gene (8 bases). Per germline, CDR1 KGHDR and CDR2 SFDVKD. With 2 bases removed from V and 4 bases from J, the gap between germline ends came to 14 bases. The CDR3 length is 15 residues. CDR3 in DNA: TGTGCCACCAGTGATTGGGAACAGGGGGGGTACGAGCAGTACTTC. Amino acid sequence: CATSDWEQGGYEQYF.

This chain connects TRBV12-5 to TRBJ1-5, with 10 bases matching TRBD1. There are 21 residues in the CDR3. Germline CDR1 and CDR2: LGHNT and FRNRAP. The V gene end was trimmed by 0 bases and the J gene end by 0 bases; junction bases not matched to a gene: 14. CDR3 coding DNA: TGTGCTAGTGGTTTGGTTAACCAACCGGGACAGGGGCCCTATAGCAATCAGCCCCAGCATTTT. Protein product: CASGLVNQPGQGPYSNQPQHF.

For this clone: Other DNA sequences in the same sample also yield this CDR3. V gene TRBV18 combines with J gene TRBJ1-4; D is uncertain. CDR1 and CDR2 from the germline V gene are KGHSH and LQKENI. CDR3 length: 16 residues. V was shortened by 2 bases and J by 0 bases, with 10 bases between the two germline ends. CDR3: CASSPAQAATNEKLFF. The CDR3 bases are TGTGCCAGCTCACCAGCGCAGGCAGCAACTAATGAAAAACTGTTTTTT.

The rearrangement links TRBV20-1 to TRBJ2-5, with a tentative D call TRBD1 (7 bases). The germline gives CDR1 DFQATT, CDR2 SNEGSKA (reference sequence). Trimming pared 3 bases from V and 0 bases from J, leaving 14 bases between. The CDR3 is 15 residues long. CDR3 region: CSASSQGGHQETQYF. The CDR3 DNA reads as TGCAGTGCTAGTTCCCAGGGGGGCCACCAAGAGACCCAGTACTTC.

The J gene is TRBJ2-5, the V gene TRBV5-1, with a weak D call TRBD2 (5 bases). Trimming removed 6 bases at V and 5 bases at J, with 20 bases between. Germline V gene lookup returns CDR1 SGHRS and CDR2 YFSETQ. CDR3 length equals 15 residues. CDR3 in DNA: TGCGCCAGCAATCTAGGGTCGGGCCCGGGGGAGACCCAGTACTTC. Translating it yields CASNLGSGPGETQYF. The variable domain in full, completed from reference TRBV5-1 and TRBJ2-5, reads KAGVTQTPRYLIKTRGQQVTLSCSPISGHRSVSWYQQTPGQGLQFLFEYFSETQRNKGNFPGRFSGRQFSNSRSEMNVSTLELGDSALYLCASNLGSGPGETQYFGPGTRLLVL.

The DNA for the CDR3 is TGTGCCAGCAGCCTAGCGGGCCGCCAGGTGGCCGCTGAAGCTTTCTTT. Amino acid sequence: CASSLAGRQVAAEAFF. V and J are TRBV5-4 and TRBJ1-1; D not certain. CDR1 and CDR2 from the germline V gene are SGHNT and YYREEE (reference sequence). CDR3 size: 16 residues. Trimming cost V 4 bases and J 6 bases, with 22 bases left between them.

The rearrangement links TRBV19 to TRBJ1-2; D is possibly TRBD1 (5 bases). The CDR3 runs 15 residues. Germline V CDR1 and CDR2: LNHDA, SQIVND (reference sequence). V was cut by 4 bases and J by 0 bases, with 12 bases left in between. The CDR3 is CASSTRQSANYGYTF. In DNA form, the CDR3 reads TGTGCCAGTAGTACCCGACAGTCCGCTAACTATGGCTACACCTTC.

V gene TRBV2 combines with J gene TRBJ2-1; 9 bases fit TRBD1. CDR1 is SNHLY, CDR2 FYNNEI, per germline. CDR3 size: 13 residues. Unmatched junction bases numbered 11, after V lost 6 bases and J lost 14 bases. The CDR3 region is CASRAYPGDREFF. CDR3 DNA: TGTGCCAGCAGGGCATATCCCGGGGACAGGGAGTTCTTC.